One T cell receptor (beta chain) is described in this entry. An expansion of CD8+CD57+ cells by flow cytometry had been shown in patients chosen for sequencing. According to the study, genomic DNA was the template for TCR beta VDJ and CDR3 profiling. MiXCR was run by TCRdb on the reads, yielding one entry per CDR3 protein. The data show around 200,000 distinct CDR3 sequences, over 55% seen once. These data come from a study of CD8+CD57+ T cells in acquired aplastic anemia. V was trimmed by 4 bases and J by 5 bases, leaving 12 bases between them. The CDR3 has 14 amino acids. Germline CDR1 reads ENHRY; CDR2 reads SYGVKD.

The chain has TRBV10-3 and TRBJ2-1; D gene uncertain. Material: sorted CD4+, CD8+, or CD8+CD57+ T cells (not recorded which) from PBMCs. The TCR comes from a human donor with aplastic anemia. The CDR3 region has the DNA TGTGCCATCAGTGCTACCGGGCCCAACAATGAGCAGTTCTTC. Amino acids: CAISATGPNNEQFF.